This TCR beta chain comes out of a study of OX40 agonist ivuxolimab in advanced cancers. Across the study: Head and neck, renal cell, melanoma or hepatocellular carcinoma were the cancers that dose-escalation patients had. Findings of the study overall: At 0.1 to 3.0 mg/kg and by week 6, CD4+ and CD8+ T cells in the blood had expanded clonally.

To note about this clone: No antigen is known for it.

V shed 2 bases, J shed 6 bases, and the junction held 15 bases outside the gene matches. Looked up from germline, CDR1 is MGHDK and CDR2 is SYGVNS. This CDR3 spans 18 amino acids. The table came from immunoSEQ multiplex PCR; TCRdb's copy has only in-frame clones and leaves some out. The sample has around 74,000 clones; less than 90% are singletons. The sequencing here drew on CD4+ or CD8+ T cells sorted from blood, taken in a trial of the OX40 agonist ivuxolimab. The chain combines TRBV25-1 with TRBJ2-1; TRBD2 agrees at 8 bases. The sequence came from an adult with an advanced solid tumor such as melanoma, head and neck, liver or kidney cancer. DNA for the CDR3: TGTGCCAGCAGTGAAGAGGGGGGATGGCGGGGGGCCCGCAATGAGCAGTTCTTC. Translation: CASSEEGGWRGARNEQFF.